This T cell receptor (beta chain) is drawn from a study of T-cell memory formation after mild COVID-19. The CDR3 runs to 13 residues. V shed 6 bases and J 3 bases; nucleotides not matched to a gene: 4. Germline V gives CDR1 DFQATT, CDR2 SNEGSKA (reference sequence). TCRdb re-analysed the 5' RACE reads in MiXCR, keeping a single row per CDR3 protein. The sample consists of a few hundred thousand distinct CDR3 sequences, about 11% of them appearing once. The rearrangement joins TRBV20-1 to TRBJ2-3; TRBD1 aligns across 9 bases. The specimen sequenced was PBMCs or a T cell subset sorted from them (not recorded which). The sequence derives from a man between 18 and 35 years old who had mild COVID-19 (a few samples of this study predate the infection). Cell type and time point are not known. The DNA of the CDR3 is TGCAGTGCCTGGACAGGGGAAACAGATACGCAGTATTTT. This codes for CSAWTGETDTQYF.